Following are 21 T cell receptor beta chains from one sample sequenced in a study of early T cells in non-severe SARS-CoV-2 infection. TCRdb fed the 5' RACE reads into MiXCR, producing one record per CDR3 protein. The data show 75,000 to 80,000 distinct CDR3 sequences, about a sixth seen once. Input material: whole blood. The receptors come from an adult who was a healthcare worker with PCR-confirmed SARS-CoV-2 infection or an uninfected control (not recorded which).

This chain uses TRBV20-1 with TRBJ2-7; 10 bases are a match to TRBD2. The CDR3 extends over 14 amino acids. From germline, CDR1 is DFQATT and CDR2 SNEGSKA (reference sequence). V lost 2 bases and J lost 5; bases outside the gene matches: 6. For the CDR3, the DNA is TGCAGTGCTAGAAAGCGGGGGGGCCGTAACGAGCAGTACTTC. The encoded protein is CSARKRGGRNEQYF.

The rearrangement uses TRBV12-3 or TRBV12-4 and TRBJ2-3, with 7 bases identical to TRBD1. Trimming took 6 bases from V and 4 from J; bases not matched to a gene: 10. The CDR3 sequence is 15 residues long. CDR3 bases: TGTGCCAGCAGGCCCGGGACAGTCTATTCAGATACGCAGTATTTT. Translated: CASRPGTVYSDTQYF.

This clonotype was picked up many times. The rearrangement joins TRBV3-1 to TRBJ1-1; a weak D match, TRBD1 (5 bases). The CDR3 covers 17 residues. Trimming shortened V by 6 bases and J by 2 bases, and 22 bases separated the two germline ends. Germline loops: CDR1 LGHDT, CDR2 YNNKEL (reference sequence). CDR3 in amino acids: CASSPNRGGTDNTEAFF. As DNA, the CDR3 is TGTGCCAGCAGTCCAAATCGGGGCGGGACGGATAACACTGAAGCTTTCTTT. Looking up the rest from reference TRBV3-1 and TRBJ1-1 gives the full variable domain: DTAVSQTPKYLVTQMGNDKSIKCEQNLGHDTMYWYKQDSKKFLKIMFSYNNKELIINETVPNRFSPKSPDKAHLNLHINSLELGDSAVYFCASSPNRGGTDNTEAFFGQGTRLTVV.

This clonotype was seen only a few times. The V and J genes are TRBV14 and TRBJ2-7, with D perhaps TRBD2 (5 bases). Trimming took off 4 bases at V and 9 bases at J, with 16 bases between the two ends. Germline loops: CDR1 SGHDN, CDR2 FVKESK. CDR3 length: 13 residues. CDR3 amino acids: CASSPYRGFVQYF. DNA for the CDR3: TGTGCCAGCAGCCCCTACCGCGGGTTCGTGCAGTACTTC.

About this clonotype: A single base separates this from a much larger clone, so it may be a read error. The chain employs TRBV7-9 and TRBJ2-3, with D possibly being TRBD2 (6 bases). The CDR3 contains 15 residues. The germline CDR1 and CDR2 sequences are SEHNR and FQNEAQ (reference sequence). The CDR3 sequence is CASSLGTGETDMQYF. For the CDR3, the DNA is TGTGCCAGCAGCTTAGGTACGGGGGAGACAGATATGCAGTATTTT. The full variable domain, its missing parts supplied by reference TRBV7-9 and TRBJ2-3, is DTGVSQNPRHKITKRGQNVTFRCDPISEHNRLYWYRQTLGQGPEFLTYFQNEAQLEKSRLLSDRFSAERPKGSFSTLEIQRTEQGDSAMYLCASSLGTGETDMQYFGPGTRLTVL.

In its sample, this clonotype was seen many times. The V call is TRBV6-2 or TRBV6-3, the J call TRBJ2-6; maybe TRBD1 (6 bases). The CDR3 sequence is 20 residues long. V shed 0 bases and J shed 0 bases, with 18 bases lying between them. Germline assignment: CDR1 MNHEY and CDR2 SVGEGT. CDR3 bases: TGTGCCAGCAGTTACTCAGGGGGTAGAAGGGCCTTCTCTGGGGCCAACGTCCTGACTTTC. Its protein is CASSYSGGRRAFSGANVLTF.

The V call is TRBV7-2, the J call TRBJ1-5; D unclear. The CDR3 extends over 15 amino acids. Germline CDR1 is SGHTA and CDR2 is FQGNSA. V was pared by 1 base and J by 11 bases, with 18 bases between. Here the CDR3 reads CASSLVRGDPLAQHF. CDR3 DNA: TGTGCCAGCAGCTTAGTGCGCGGGGATCCCCTGGCCCAGCATTTT.

This clonotype was detected ten times or more. The chain employs TRBV9 and TRBJ1-2, with D maybe TRBD1 (5 bases). Trimming removed 3 bases at V and 3 bases at J, with 18 bases between. Germline CDR1 is SGDLS and CDR2 is YYNGEE. This CDR3 has 16 residues. The CDR3 coding sequence is TGTGCCAGCAGCGCGCAGGTGCAGCGGGGGGACTATGGCTACACCTTC. This sequence encodes CASSAQVQRGDYGYTF.

This clonotype was seen a few times. V gene TRBV13 combines with J gene TRBJ2-7, with D possibly called TRBD1 or TRBD2 (5 bases each). This CDR3 region has 14 residues. From germline, CDR1 is PRHDT and CDR2 FYEKMQ (reference sequence). The V end lost 2 bases, the J end lost 7 bases, and 15 bases lay between the germline ends. The CDR3 DNA reads as TGTGCCAGCAGCTTAAGGGACGGTCGTAGGGAGCAGTACTTC. It codes for CASSLRDGRREQYF.

This clonotype came up a few times. The chain combines TRBV5-1 with TRBJ2-5, with 7 bases identical to TRBD2. The CDR3 consists of 15 residues. J lost 0 bases, V lost 0 bases, and 2 bases had no gene match. CDR1 and CDR2 from the germline V gene are SGHRS and YFSETQ. DNA for the CDR3: TGCGCCAGCAGCTTGGAAGGACTAGACCAAGAGACCCAGTACTTC. Residues: CASSLEGLDQETQYF.

The chain uses TRBV2 and TRBJ1-1, with unresolved D. V was shortened by 4 bases and J by 0 bases, with 9 bases between the two germline ends. The CDR3 loop spans 14 amino acids. Germline CDR1 is SNHLY and CDR2 is FYNNEI. The CDR3 loop reads CASSGLTLNTEAFF. DNA of the CDR3: TGTGCCAGCAGTGGTCTTACATTGAACACTGAAGCTTTCTTT.

This clonotype has just a few counts. The rearrangement links TRBV7-9 to TRBJ1-2, with D tentatively TRBD1 (5 bases). V was cut by 1 base and J by 6 bases, with 18 bases left in between. Germline CDR1 and CDR2: SEHNR and FQNEAQ (reference sequence). This CDR3 contains 16 residues. The CDR3 spells CASSLVTTALNNGYTF. The DNA for the CDR3 is TGTGCCAGCAGCTTAGTGACGACAGCCCTAAATAATGGCTACACCTTC.

The chain links TRBV18 to TRBJ1-2; a possible D gene is TRBD1 (6 bases). This CDR3 has 14 amino acids. V was trimmed by 4 bases and J by 6 bases, leaving 15 bases between them. Per the germline V gene, CDR1 is KGHSH and CDR2 is LQKENI. The DNA of the CDR3 is TGTGCCAGCTCACTCTCGACAGGCAGTCATGGCTACACCTTC. Translating gives CASSLSTGSHGYTF.

The V gene is TRBV12-3 or TRBV12-4, the J gene TRBJ1-1; 7 positions match TRBD1. The ends lost 6 bases at V and 5 bases at J; junction bases unmatched: 12. The CDR3 extends over 15 amino acids. The CDR3 region is CASSRRTGAKTEAFF. CDR3 DNA: TGTGCCAGCAGCCGCCGAACAGGGGCAAAGACTGAAGCTTTCTTT.

The chain links TRBV27 to TRBJ2-2, with 9 positions matching TRBD2. The J segment lost 5 bases and the V segment lost 7 bases, leaving 11 bases of the junction unmatched. CDR1 is MNHEY, CDR2 SMNVEV, per germline (reference sequence). The CDR3 covers 16 residues. CDR3 DNA: TGTGCCAGCACCTTCGAGACCCTAGCGGGGACCGGGGAGCTGTTTTTT. The encoded protein is CASTFETLAGTGELFF.

A few counts support this clonotype. The chain carries TRBV7-3 and TRBJ2-3; no clear D gene. Germline-derived CDR1 and CDR2 are SGHTA and FQGTGA. V was cut by 0 bases and J by 3 bases, with 4 bases left in between. The CDR3 has 13 residues. The CDR3 DNA follows: TGTGCCAGCAGCTTAACTGGGACAGATACGCAGTATTTT. Its translation is CASSLTGTDTQYF.

At least ten counts were recorded for this clonotype. The V gene is TRBV9, the J gene TRBJ2-1; no reliable D call. Germline assignment: CDR1 SGDLS and CDR2 YYNGEE. V shed 3 bases and J shed 6 bases, with 4 bases lying between them. There are 11 residues in the CDR3. DNA for the CDR3: TGTGCCAGCAGCGCCCGCAATGAGCAGTTCTTC. It codes for CASSARNEQFF. Filled out from reference TRBV9 and TRBJ2-1, the complete variable domain reads DSGVTQTPKHLITATGQRVTLRCSPRSGDLSVYWYQQSLDQGLQFLIQYYNGEERAKGNILERFSAQQFPDLHSELNLSSLELGDSALYFCASSARNEQFFGPGTRLTVL.

This clonotype was observed many times. This chain connects TRBV29-1 to TRBJ2-5, with 13 bases that match TRBD2. Germline CDR1 and CDR2: SQVTM and ANQGSEA. V dropped 6 bases and J dropped 5; count of bases not matched to a gene: 9. The CDR3 runs to 15 residues. This chain's CDR3 is CSVRLAGGYRETQYF. The DNA for the CDR3 is TGCAGCGTCCGACTAGCGGGAGGCTATAGGGAGACCCAGTACTTC. The full variable domain, with the rest looked up from reference TRBV29-1 and TRBJ2-5, is SAVISQKPSRDICQRGTSLTIQCQVDSQVTMMFWYRQQPGQSLTLIATANQGSEATYESGFVIDKFPISRPNLTFSTLTVSNMSPEDSSIYLCSVRLAGGYRETQYFGPGTRLLVL.

This CDR3 is CASSSTVGTKNTEAFF. The CDR3, as DNA: TGTGCCAGCAGTTCAACGGTTGGGACGAAGAACACTGAAGCTTTCTTT. The J gene is TRBJ1-1, the V gene TRBV28; D is possibly TRBD1 (5 bases). CDR3 length: 16 residues. CDR1 and CDR2 (germline): MDHEN, SYDVKM. V was cut by 4 bases and J by 1 base, with 16 bases left in between.

This clonotype was recorded a few times. The J gene is TRBJ2-1, the V gene TRBV29-1; D remains unclear. CDR3 length: 13 amino acids. The V gene lost 4 bases and the J gene lost 0 bases, with 7 bases spanning the gap. Germline V gives CDR1 SQVTM, CDR2 ANQGSEA. The CDR3 region has the DNA TGCAGCGTTGTATCCACCTCCTACAATGAGCAGTTCTTC. It translates to CSVVSTSYNEQFF.

The chain joins TRBV5-1 to TRBJ1-4, with 10 bases matching TRBD1. V shed 3 bases, J shed 8 bases, and the junction held 10 bases outside the gene matches. Germline V lookup: CDR1 SGHRS, CDR2 YFSETQ. This CDR3 has 16 residues. The CDR3 loop is CASSSGGGQGKEKLFF. The CDR3 bases are TGCGCCAGCAGCTCCGGAGGGGGACAGGGGAAGGAAAAACTGTTTTTT. The full variable domain, with the rest looked up from reference TRBV5-1 and TRBJ1-4, is KAGVTQTPRYLIKTRGQQVTLSCSPISGHRSVSWYQQTPGQGLQFLFEYFSETQRNKGNFPGRFSGRQFSNSRSEMNVSTLELGDSALYLCASSSGGGQGKEKLFFGSGTQLSVL.